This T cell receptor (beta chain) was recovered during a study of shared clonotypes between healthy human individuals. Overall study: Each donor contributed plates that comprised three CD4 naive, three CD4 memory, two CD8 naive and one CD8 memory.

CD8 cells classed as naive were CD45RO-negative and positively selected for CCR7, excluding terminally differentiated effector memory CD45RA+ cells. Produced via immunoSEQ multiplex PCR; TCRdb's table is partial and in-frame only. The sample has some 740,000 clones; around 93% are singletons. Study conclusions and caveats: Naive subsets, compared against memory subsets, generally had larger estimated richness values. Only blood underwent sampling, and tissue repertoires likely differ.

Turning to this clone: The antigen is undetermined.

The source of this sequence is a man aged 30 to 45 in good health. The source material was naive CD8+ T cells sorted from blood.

The CDR3 region has the DNA TGTGCCAGCAGCTCCAACTCCCATTGGAGGACCTACAATGAGCAGTTCTTC. This gives the protein CASSSNSHWRTYNEQFF. This chain uses TRBV7-9 with TRBJ2-1, with D possibly matching TRBD2 (5 bases). The germline V and J ends were trimmed by 4 bases and 2 bases, with 18 bases remaining between them. The germline V gene encodes CDR1 SEHNR and CDR2 FQNEAQ (reference sequence). The CDR3 loop spans 17 amino acids.